One sample yielded the 10 T cell receptor beta chains listed below, sequenced in a study of T-cell memory formation after mild COVID-19. TCRdb itself ran the 5' RACE reads through MiXCR, one entry per CDR3 protein. This table has hundreds of thousands of distinct CDR3 sequences, about a fifth appearing once. Source material: PBMCs or a T cell subset sorted from them (not recorded which). The receptors originated from an adult woman who had mild COVID-19 (a few samples of this study predate the infection). Cell type and time point are not known.

The chain's CDR3 is CASSNGLGVDTQYF. CDR3 nucleotide sequence: TGTGCCAGCAGCAACGGACTAGGGGTGGATACGCAGTATTTT. This chain joins TRBV6-5 and TRBJ2-3; 7 bases map to TRBD2. This CDR3 comprises 14 residues. CDR1 is MNHEY and CDR2 is SVGAGI in the germline V gene. V lost 6 bases to trimming and J lost 6 bases; unmatched junction nucleotides: 9.

The chain employs TRBV6-2 or TRBV6-3 and TRBJ1-5; the D gene is possibly TRBD1 (5 bases). Trimming left V 2 bases short and J 4 bases short, with 21 bases between. This CDR3 is 18 amino acids long. Germline V gene lookup returns CDR1 MNHEY and CDR2 SVGEGT. The CDR3 reads CASSYAPTTGPRNQPQHF. CDR3 nucleotide sequence: TGTGCCAGCAGTTACGCTCCCACCACGGGACCGCGGAATCAGCCCCAGCATTTT.

This clonotype was seen a few times. CDR3 loop: CASSLVPGLAGAYEQYF. The CDR3 DNA reads as TGTGCCAGCAGCTTAGTCCCGGGACTAGCGGGAGCCTACGAGCAGTACTTC. The gene calls are TRBV7-8 and TRBJ2-7; 14 nucleotides line up with TRBD2. Per the germline V gene, CDR1 is SGHVS and CDR2 is FQNEAQ. The CDR3 is made up of 17 amino acids. Trimming took 1 base from V and 2 from J; bases not matched to a gene: 4.

This clonotype appeared a few times. The genes are TRBV4-1 and TRBJ2-3, with TRBD2 matching 8 bases. In germline, CDR1 is MGHRA, CDR2 YSYEKL. Unmatched junction bases numbered 6, after V lost 3 bases and J lost 1 base. The CDR3 runs 16 residues. In DNA, the CDR3 is TGCGCCAGCAGCCACAGCTCGGGGGGGCGCACAGATACGCAGTATTTT. It is translated as CASSHSSGGRTDTQYF.

The chain carries TRBV18 and TRBJ1-1; the D is unclear. The CDR3 runs 15 residues. In germline, CDR1 is KGHSH, CDR2 LQKENI. V was trimmed by 2 bases and J by 1 base, leaving 11 bases between them. CDR3: CASSPEAVQNTEAFF. The CDR3 DNA is TGTGCCAGCTCACCAGAGGCTGTTCAGAACACTGAAGCTTTCTTT.

This chain joins TRBV21-1 and TRBJ2-7; the table assigns TRBD2, which was not confirmed against the DNA. TRBV21-1 is recorded as a pseudogene. CDR3 length equals 15 residues. The CDR3 coding sequence is TGTGCCAGCAGCAAAGGGGCGCGGGAGAGTTCCGAGCAGTACTTC. This codes for CASSKGARESSEQYF.

This clonotype was observed a handful of times. DNA of the CDR3: TGTGCCAGCAGTTTATTTTCTCGTGGAGCGGCGGGTGGCACTGAAGCTTTCTTT. Amino acids: CASSLFSRGAAGGTEAFF. The chain is built from TRBV27 and TRBJ1-1; D remains ambiguous. Between the trimmed V and J ends, which lost 1 base and 4 bases, there was a span of 22 bases. Germline V gene data show CDR1 as MNHEY and CDR2 as SMNVEV (reference sequence). The CDR3 has 18 residues.

The chain recombines TRBV3-1 with TRBJ2-1; D is perhaps TRBD1 or TRBD2 (5 bases each). The V gene's germline CDR1 is LGHDT and CDR2 YNNKEL (reference sequence). The CDR3 spans 15 residues. Trimming left V 0 bases short and J 13 bases short, with 19 bases between. CDR3 DNA sequence: TGTGCCAGCAGCCAAGACCCAAAAGCCGGGGCCCTACAGTTCTTC. Protein: CASSQDPKAGALQFF.

The chain employs TRBV29-1 and TRBJ1-2; TRBD1 matches 9 bases. Germline V gene lookup returns CDR1 SQVTM and CDR2 ANQGSEA. V shed 6 bases, J shed 7 bases, and the junction held 15 bases outside the gene matches. This CDR3 is 15 amino acids long. CDR3 protein: CSVRDRDFTAGGYTF. The CDR3 DNA is TGCAGCGTCCGGGACAGGGACTTCACCGCCGGTGGCTACACCTTC.

V usage is TRBV11-2 and J usage is TRBJ2-3; no definite D call. Looked up from germline, CDR1 is SGHAT and CDR2 is FQNNGV. Trimming removed 0 bases from V and 3 bases from J, with 16 bases in between. The CDR3 is made up of 17 amino acids. The CDR3 DNA is TGTGCCAGCAGCTTAGATAGTAATCGATTGGGGACAGATACGCAGTATTTT. Translated: CASSLDSNRLGTDTQYF.